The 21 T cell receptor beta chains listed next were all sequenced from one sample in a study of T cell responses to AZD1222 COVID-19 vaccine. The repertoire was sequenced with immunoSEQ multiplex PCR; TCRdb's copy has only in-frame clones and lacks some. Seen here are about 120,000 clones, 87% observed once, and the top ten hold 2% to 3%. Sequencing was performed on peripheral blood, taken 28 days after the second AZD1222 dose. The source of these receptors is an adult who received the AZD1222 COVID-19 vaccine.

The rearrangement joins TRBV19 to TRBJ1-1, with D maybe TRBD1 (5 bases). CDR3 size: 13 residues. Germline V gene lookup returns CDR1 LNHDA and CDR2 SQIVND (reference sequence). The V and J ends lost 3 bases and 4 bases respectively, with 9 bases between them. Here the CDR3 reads CASSIPRATEAFF. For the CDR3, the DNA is TGTGCCAGTAGTATTCCCAGGGCCACTGAAGCTTTCTTT.

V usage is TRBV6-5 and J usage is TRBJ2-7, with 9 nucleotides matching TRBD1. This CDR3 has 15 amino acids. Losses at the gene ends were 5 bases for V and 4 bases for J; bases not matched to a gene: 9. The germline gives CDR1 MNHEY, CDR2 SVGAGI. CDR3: CASSPRQGGTYEQYF. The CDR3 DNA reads TGTGCCAGCAGTCCAAGACAGGGGGGAACTTACGAGCAGTACTTC.

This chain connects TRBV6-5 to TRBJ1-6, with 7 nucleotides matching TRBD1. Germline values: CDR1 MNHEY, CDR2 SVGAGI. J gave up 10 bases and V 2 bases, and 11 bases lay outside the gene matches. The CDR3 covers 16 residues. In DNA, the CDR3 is TGTGCCAGCAGTTACCGACAGGGTCGGCGCGGGTCACCCCTCCACTTT. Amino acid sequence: CASSYRQGRRGSPLHF.

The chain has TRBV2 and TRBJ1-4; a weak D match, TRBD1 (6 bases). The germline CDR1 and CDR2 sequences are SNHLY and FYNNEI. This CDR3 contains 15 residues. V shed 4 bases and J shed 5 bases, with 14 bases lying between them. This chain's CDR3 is CASSVLGTPNEKLFF. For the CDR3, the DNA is TGTGCCAGCAGTGTCCTCGGGACACCGAATGAAAAACTGTTTTTT.

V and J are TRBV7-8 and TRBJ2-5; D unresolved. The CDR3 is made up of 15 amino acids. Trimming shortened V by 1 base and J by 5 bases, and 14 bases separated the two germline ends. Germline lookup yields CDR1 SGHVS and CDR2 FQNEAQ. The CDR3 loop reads CASSLDYASMETQYF. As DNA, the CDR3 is TGTGCCAGCAGCTTAGACTATGCCTCGATGGAGACCCAGTACTTC.

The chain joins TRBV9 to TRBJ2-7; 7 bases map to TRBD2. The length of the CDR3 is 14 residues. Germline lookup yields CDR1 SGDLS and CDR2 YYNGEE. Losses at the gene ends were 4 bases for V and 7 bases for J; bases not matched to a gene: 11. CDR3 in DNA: TGTGCCAGCAGCCCCCGGGAGGCCTTTGGGGAGCAGTACTTC. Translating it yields CASSPREAFGEQYF.

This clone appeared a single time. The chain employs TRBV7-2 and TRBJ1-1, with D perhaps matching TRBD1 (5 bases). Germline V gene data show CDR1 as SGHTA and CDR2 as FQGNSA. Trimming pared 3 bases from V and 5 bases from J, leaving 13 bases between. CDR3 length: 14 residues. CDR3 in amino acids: CASSFQGGKTEAFF. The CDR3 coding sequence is TGTGCCAGCAGCTTCCAGGGAGGGAAGACTGAAGCTTTCTTT.

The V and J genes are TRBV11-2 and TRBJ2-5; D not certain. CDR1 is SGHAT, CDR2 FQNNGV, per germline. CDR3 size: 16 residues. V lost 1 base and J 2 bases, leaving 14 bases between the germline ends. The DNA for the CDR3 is TGTGCCAGCAGCTTAGCCCCACGGAGCTGGCAAGAGACCCAGTACTTC. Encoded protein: CASSLAPRSWQETQYF.

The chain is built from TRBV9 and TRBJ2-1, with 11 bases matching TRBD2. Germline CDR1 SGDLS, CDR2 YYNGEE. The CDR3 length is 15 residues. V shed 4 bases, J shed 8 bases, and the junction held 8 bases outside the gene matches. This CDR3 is CASSPFIAGGDEQFF. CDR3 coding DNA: TGTGCCAGCAGCCCCTTCATAGCGGGGGGGGATGAGCAGTTCTTC.

This CDR3 is CASRPGQNYGYTF. The CDR3 DNA is TGTGCCAGCAGACCGGGACAGAACTATGGCTACACCTTC. The genes are TRBV28 and TRBJ1-2; 7 bases map to TRBD1. V shed 6 bases, J shed 2 bases, and the junction held 3 bases outside the gene matches. CDR3 size: 13 residues. Germline CDR1 and CDR2: MDHEN and SYDVKM.

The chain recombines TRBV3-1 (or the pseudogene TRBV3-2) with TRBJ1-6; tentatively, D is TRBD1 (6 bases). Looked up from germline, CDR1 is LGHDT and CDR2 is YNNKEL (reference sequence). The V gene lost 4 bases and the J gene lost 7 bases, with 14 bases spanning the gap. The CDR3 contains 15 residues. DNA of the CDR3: TGTGCCAGCAGCCTCCAGGGGTATTCCAATTCACCCCTCCACTTT. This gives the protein CASSLQGYSNSPLHF.

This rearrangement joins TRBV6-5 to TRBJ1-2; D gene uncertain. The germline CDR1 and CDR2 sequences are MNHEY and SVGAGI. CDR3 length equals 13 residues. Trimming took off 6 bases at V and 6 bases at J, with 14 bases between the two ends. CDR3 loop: CASSRGRRDGYTF. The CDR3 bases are TGTGCCAGCAGCCGCGGGCGGAGGGATGGCTACACCTTC.

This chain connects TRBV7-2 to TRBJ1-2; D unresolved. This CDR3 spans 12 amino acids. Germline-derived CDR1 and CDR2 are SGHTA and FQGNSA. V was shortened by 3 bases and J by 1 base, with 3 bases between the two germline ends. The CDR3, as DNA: TGTGCCAGCAGCTTTGGTAACTATGGCTACACCTTC. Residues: CASSFGNYGYTF.

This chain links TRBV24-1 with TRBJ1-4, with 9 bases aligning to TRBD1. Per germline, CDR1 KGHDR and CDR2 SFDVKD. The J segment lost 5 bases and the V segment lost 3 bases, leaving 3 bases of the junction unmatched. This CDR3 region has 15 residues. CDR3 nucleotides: TGTGCCACCAGTGATGTCGGGACAGGGAATGAAAAACTGTTTTTT. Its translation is CATSDVGTGNEKLFF.

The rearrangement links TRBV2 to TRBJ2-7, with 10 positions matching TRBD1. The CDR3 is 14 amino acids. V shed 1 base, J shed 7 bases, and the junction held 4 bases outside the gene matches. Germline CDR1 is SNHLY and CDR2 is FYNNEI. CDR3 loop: CASSEGQGAREQYF. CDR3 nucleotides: TGTGCCAGCAGTGAAGGACAGGGGGCGAGGGAGCAGTACTTC.

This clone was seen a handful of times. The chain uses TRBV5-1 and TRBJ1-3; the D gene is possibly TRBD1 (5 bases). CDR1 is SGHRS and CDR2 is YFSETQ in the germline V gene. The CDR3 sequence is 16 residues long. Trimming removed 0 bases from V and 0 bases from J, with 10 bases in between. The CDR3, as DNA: TGCGCCAGCAGCTTGGCGGACACAAGCTCTGGAAACACCATATATTTT. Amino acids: CASSLADTSSGNTIYF.

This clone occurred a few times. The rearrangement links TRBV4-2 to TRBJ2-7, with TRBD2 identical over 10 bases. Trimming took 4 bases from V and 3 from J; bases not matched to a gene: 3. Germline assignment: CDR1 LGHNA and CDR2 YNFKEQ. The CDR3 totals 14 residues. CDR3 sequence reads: CASSPERGGYEQYF. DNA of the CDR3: TGTGCCAGCAGCCCAGAGCGGGGGGGCTACGAGCAGTACTTC.

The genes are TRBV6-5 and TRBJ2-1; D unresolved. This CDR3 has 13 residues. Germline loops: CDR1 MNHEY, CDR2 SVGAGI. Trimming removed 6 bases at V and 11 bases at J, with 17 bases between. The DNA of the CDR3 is TGTGCCAGCAGATTGATACAGATCGGACAGCAGTTCTTC. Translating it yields CASRLIQIGQQFF.

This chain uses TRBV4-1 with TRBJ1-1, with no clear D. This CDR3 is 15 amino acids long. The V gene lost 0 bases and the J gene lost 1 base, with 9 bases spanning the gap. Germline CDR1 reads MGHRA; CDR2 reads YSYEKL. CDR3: CASSQEDWTNTEAFF. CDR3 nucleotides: TGCGCCAGCAGCCAAGAAGACTGGACGAACACTGAAGCTTTCTTT.

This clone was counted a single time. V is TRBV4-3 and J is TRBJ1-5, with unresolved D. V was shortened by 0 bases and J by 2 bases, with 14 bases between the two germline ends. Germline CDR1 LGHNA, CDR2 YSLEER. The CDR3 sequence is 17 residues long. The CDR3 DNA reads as TGCGCCAGCAGCCAAGATTTAAGGAGGGCGGGCAATCAGCCCCAGCATTTT. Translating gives CASSQDLRRAGNQPQHF.

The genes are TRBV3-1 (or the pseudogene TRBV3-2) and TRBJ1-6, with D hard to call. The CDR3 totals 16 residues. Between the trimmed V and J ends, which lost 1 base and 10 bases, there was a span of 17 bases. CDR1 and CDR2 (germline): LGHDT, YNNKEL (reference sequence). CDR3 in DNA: TGTGCCAGCAGCCAAGGACGAGGTCAGAGAGGGTCACCCCTCCACTTT. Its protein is CASSQGRGQRGSPLHF.